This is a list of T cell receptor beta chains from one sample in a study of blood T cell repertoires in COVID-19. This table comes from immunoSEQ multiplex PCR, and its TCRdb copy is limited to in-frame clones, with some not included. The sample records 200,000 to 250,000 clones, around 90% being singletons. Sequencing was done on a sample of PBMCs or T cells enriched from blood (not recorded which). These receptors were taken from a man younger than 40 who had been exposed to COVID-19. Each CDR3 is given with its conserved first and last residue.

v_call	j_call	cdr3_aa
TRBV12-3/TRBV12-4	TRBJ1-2	CASSSRDRYGYTF
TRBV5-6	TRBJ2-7	CASSLRTGYEQYF
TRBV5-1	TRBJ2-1	CASSPPLEQFF
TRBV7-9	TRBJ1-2	CASSLEQVTIYGYTF
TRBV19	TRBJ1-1	CASKRGTVDF
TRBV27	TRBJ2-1	CASSFGSSYNEQFF
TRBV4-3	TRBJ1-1	CASSQDDPGGGNTEAFF
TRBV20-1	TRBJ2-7	CSASGAGRQRYEQYF
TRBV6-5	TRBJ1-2	CASRQQGANYGYTF
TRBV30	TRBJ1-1	CAWRRETEAFF
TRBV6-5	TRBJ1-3	CASSIGDSGNTIYF
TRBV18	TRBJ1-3	CASSPPADRRDTIYF
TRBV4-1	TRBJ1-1	CASSQEPGMNTEAFF
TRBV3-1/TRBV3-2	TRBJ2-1	CASSQDTGLGQFF
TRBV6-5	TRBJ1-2	CASSFLRGPDGYTF
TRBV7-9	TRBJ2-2	CASSPFHRQGSTNTGELFF
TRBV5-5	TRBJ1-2	CASSMELGSYGYTF
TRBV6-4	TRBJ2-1	CASSDVASGGNEQFF
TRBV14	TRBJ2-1	CASSPGLSGVYNEQFF
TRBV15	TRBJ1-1	CATSRVTLGNTEAFF
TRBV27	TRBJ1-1	CASRREAGKAFF
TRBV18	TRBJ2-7	CASSPSGMDEQYF
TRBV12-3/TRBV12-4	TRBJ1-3	CASSRQGRNTIYF
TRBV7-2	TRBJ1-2	CASTESIRGYTF
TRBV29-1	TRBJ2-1	CSVEGLAGGRVEQFF
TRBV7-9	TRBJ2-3	CASSPRALKGQDTQYF
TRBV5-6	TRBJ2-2	CASSLLQTGELFF
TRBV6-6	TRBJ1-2	CASSPISREKTNYGYTF
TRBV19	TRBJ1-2	CASSRNRGRGYTF
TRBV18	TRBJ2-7	CASSPRSYEQYF
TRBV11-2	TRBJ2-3	CASSSSSGGVNTQYF